The 13 T cell receptor beta chains below come from one sample, sequenced in a study of blood T cell repertoires in COVID-19. Assay: immunoSEQ multiplex PCR; the TCRdb copy retains only in-frame clones and omits some. Here the sample spans about 230,000 clones, roughly 81% being singletons. Sequenced material: peripheral blood. The receptors come from a man aged 35-49 years with acute or convalescent COVID-19.

J is TRBJ1-6 and V is TRBV12-3 or TRBV12-4; D remains unclear. Trimming left V 6 bases short and J 7 bases short, with 10 bases between. CDR3 length equals 13 residues. CDR3 DNA sequence: TGTGCCAGCAGCTGGGCCTCCAATTCACCCCTCCACTTT. Protein sequence: CASSWASNSPLHF.

The J gene is TRBJ1-2, the V gene TRBV6-5, with 8 bases matching TRBD1. The V gene end was trimmed by 5 bases and the J gene end by 7 bases; junction bases not matched to a gene: 12. Germline V CDR1 and CDR2: MNHEY, SVGAGI. The CDR3 loop spans 15 amino acids. CDR3 protein: CASSPQGAGSFGYTF. The DNA of the CDR3 is TGTGCCAGCAGTCCTCAGGGGGCGGGTTCATTTGGCTACACCTTC.

In its sample, this clone was seen once. CDR3 loop: CASSQDVQGPYEQYF. The CDR3 DNA sequence: TGCGCCAGCAGCCAAGATGTCCAGGGGCCCTACGAGCAGTACTTC. The chain joins TRBV4-3 to TRBJ2-7; D is perhaps TRBD1 (6 bases). Germline CDR1 reads LGHNA; CDR2 reads YSLEER. The germline V and J ends were trimmed by 0 bases and 2 bases, with 11 bases remaining between them. The CDR3 is made up of 15 amino acids.

The chain recombines TRBV2 with TRBJ2-7; D remains unclear. The CDR3 has 11 amino acids. V lost 8 bases and J lost 4, with 9 bases in between. Germline loops: CDR1 SNHLY, CDR2 FYNNEI. The CDR3 DNA reads TGTGCCAGCTCCCGCGCTTACGAGCAGTACTTC. Residues: CASSRAYEQYF.

CDR3 sequence (DNA): TGTGCCACCAGTGATTCAGCGGGAGAGACCCAGTACTTC. Protein product: CATSDSAGETQYF. This rearrangement joins TRBV24-1 to TRBJ2-5; D is perhaps TRBD2 (6 bases). With 2 bases removed from V and 4 bases from J, the gap between germline ends came to 7 bases. Germline V CDR1 and CDR2: KGHDR, SFDVKD. The length of the CDR3 is 13 residues.

This rearrangement joins TRBV20-1 to TRBJ1-2; D might be TRBD1 (6 bases). The CDR3 has 14 residues. The V gene's germline CDR1 is DFQATT and CDR2 SNEGSKA (reference sequence). Trimming cost V 3 bases and J 4 bases, with 15 bases left between them. The CDR3: CSASKQGDLYGYTF. The DNA of the CDR3 is TGCAGTGCTAGTAAACAGGGCGACCTCTATGGCTACACCTTC.

This chain uses TRBV7-3 with TRBJ2-1; a possible D gene is TRBD1 (6 bases). CDR3 length equals 15 residues. The germline CDR1 and CDR2 sequences are SGHTA and FQGTGA. V lost 3 bases and J lost 0, with 9 bases in between. The CDR3: CASSFTGSSYNEQFF. DNA of the CDR3: TGTGCCAGCAGCTTCACAGGGAGCTCCTACAATGAGCAGTTCTTC. Full variable domain (remainder filled in from reference TRBV7-3 and TRBJ2-1): GAGVSQTPSNKVTEKGKYVELRCDPISGHTALYWYRQSLGQGPEFLIYFQGTGAADDSGLPNDRFFAVRPEGSVSTLKIQRTERGDSAVYLCASSFTGSSYNEQFFGPGTRLTVL.

This clone appeared many times. The rearrangement uses TRBV6-1 and TRBJ2-1, with D possibly matching TRBD1 (6 bases). The V end lost 0 bases, the J end lost 3 bases, and 15 bases lay between the germline ends. Germline values: CDR1 MNHNS, CDR2 SASEGT. This CDR3 has 17 residues. CDR3 nucleotides: TGTGCCAGCAGTGAAGCGTTTAGGGGGAGCCTCTACAATGAGCAGTTCTTC. This codes for CASSEAFRGSLYNEQFF.

Of note for this clone: Other DNA sequences in the same sample also yield this CDR3. The chain employs TRBV9 and TRBJ2-1, with 7 bases identical to TRBD2. Germline CDR1 SGDLS, CDR2 YYNGEE. The CDR3 runs 15 residues. The V gene end was trimmed by 0 bases and the J gene end by 0 bases; junction bases not matched to a gene: 0. The CDR3 DNA follows: TGTGCCAGCAGCGTAGGGGGGGGCTCCTACAATGAGCAGTTCTTC. This translates into CASSVGGGSYNEQFF. Together with reference TRBV9 and TRBJ2-1, the CDR3 gives the full variable domain: DSGVTQTPKHLITATGQRVTLRCSPRSGDLSVYWYQQSLDQGLQFLIQYYNGEERAKGNILERFSAQQFPDLHSELNLSSLELGDSALYFCASSVGGGSYNEQFFGPGTRLTVL.

This chain links TRBV5-1 with TRBJ1-2; D ambiguous. CDR3 length equals 14 residues. Germline CDR1 reads SGHRS; CDR2 reads YFSETQ. Trimming removed 5 bases from V and 4 bases from J, with 15 bases in between. DNA of the CDR3: TGCGCCAGCAGGGGTCAGGAGGGAAGCTATGGCTACACCTTC. Encoded protein: CASRGQEGSYGYTF.

The chain has TRBV7-9 and TRBJ1-1; D ambiguous. The germline CDR1 and CDR2 sequences are SEHNR and FQNEAQ (reference sequence). Trimming removed 5 bases from V and 4 bases from J, with 14 bases in between. The CDR3 length is 14 residues. The CDR3 nucleotides are TGTGCCAGCAGCCCAAACCCGCGGGCCACTGAAGCTTTCTTT. Protein sequence: CASSPNPRATEAFF.

The rearrangement links TRBV25-1 to TRBJ2-1; 9 bases are shared with TRBD1. Germline-derived CDR1 and CDR2 are MGHDK and SYGVNS. The CDR3 consists of 16 residues. V gave up 3 bases and J gave up 4 bases; unmatched junction bases: 7. The CDR3 loop reads CASSEGTGKGYNEQFF. The CDR3 DNA reads TGTGCCAGCAGTGAGGGGACAGGGAAGGGGTACAATGAGCAGTTCTTC.

In the case of this clone: Distinct nucleotide sequences in the sample also encode this CDR3. V usage is TRBV7-9 and J usage is TRBJ2-7, with a weak D call TRBD2 (6 bases). Trimming took off 0 bases at V and 4 bases at J, with 10 bases between the two ends. This CDR3 region has 14 residues. From germline, CDR1 is SEHNR and CDR2 FQNEAQ (reference sequence). The CDR3: CASSLAGGTYEQYF. The CDR3 nucleotides read TGTGCCAGCAGCTTAGCGGGGGGAACGTACGAGCAGTACTTC.